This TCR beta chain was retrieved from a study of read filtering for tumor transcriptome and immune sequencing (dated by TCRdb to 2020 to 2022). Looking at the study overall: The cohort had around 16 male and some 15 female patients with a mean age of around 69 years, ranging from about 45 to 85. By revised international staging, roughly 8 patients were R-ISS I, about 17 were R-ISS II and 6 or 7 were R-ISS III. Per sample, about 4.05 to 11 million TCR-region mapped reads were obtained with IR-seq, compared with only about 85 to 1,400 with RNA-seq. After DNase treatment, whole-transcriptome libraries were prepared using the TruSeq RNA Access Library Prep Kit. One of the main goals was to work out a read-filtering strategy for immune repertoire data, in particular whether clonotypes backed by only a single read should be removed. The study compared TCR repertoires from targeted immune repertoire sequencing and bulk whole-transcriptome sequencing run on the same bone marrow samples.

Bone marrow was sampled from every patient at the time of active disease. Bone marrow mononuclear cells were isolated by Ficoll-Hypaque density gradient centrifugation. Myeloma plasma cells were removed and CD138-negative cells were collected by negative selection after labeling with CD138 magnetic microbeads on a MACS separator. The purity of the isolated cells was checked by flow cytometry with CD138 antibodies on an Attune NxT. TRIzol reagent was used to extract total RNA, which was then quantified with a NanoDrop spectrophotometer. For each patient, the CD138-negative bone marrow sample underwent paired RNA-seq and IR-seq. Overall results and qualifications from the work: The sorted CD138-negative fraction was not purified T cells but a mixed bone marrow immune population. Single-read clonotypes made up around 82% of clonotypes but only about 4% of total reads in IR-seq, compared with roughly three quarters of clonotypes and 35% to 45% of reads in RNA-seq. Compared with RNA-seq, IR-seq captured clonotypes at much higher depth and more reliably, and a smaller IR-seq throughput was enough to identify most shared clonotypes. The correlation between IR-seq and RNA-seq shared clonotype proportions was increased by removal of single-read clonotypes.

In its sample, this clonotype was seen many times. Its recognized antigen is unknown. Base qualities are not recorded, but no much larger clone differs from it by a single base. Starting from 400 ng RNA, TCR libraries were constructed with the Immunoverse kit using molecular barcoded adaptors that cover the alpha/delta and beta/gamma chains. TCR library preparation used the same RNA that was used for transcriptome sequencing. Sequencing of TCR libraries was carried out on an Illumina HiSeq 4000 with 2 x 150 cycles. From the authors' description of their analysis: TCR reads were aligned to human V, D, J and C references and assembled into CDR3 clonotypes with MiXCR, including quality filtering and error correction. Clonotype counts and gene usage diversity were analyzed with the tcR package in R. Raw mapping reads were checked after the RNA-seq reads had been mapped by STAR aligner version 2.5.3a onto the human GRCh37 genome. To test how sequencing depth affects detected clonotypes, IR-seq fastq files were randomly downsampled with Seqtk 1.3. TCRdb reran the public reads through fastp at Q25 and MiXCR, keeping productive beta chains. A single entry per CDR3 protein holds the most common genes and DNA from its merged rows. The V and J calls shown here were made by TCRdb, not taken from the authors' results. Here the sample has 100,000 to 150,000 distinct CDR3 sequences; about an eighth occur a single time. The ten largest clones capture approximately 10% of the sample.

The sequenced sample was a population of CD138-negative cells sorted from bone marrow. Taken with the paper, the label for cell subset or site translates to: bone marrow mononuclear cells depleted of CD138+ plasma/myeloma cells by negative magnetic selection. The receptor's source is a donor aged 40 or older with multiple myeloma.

The nucleotide sequence is given as TGTGCCAGCAGCTTGGGCGGGACCACAGATACGCAGTATTTT. Translated, this is CASSLGGTTDTQYF. The sequence is built from TRBV11-2 and TRBJ2-3; the D region possibly corresponds to TRBD2 (6 bases align). The CDR3, cysteine through phenylalanine, is 14 amino acids long. Of all the DNA, just the CDR3 is kept, 42 bases in frame from base 1. Trimming takes 3 bases from V and 2 bases from J, and the germline ends sit 9 bases apart. Via the germline V gene, CDR1 is SGHAT and CDR2 FQNNGV.